The sequence of this T cell receptor (beta chain) was determined in a study of CXCR3-negative and CXCR3-positive naive CD8 T cells. Study summary: Collectively, the libraries yielded about 135 million TRB reads in total, at about 1.5 +/- 0.3 million per library. Study-wide points: Naive cells that were CXCR3-positive had more hydrophobic TRB CDR3s (compared with CXCR3-negative naive cells).

The CDR3 extends over 14 amino acids. CDR1 is KGHSH and CDR2 is LQKENI in the germline V gene. Preparation of TRB cDNA libraries relied on 5' RACE carrying UMI labels. TCRdb re-called the 5' RACE reads and catalogs CDR3 proteins one per entry, DNA excluded. Its table lists roughly 99,000 distinct CDR3 sequences. To note about this clonotype: The antigen is not known.

This sequence was found in a human donor in good health. Some clones in this sample may be carry-over from other donors' samples. Sequenced input: naive CXCR3+ CD8+ T cells from blood. Subset defined: CD45RO-CCR7+CD27+CD95- naive CD8+ T cells expressing CXCR3 (TNR3+). The chain is built from TRBV18 and TRBJ2-7; TCRdb reports TRBD2, a call that lacks DNA to check it against. This chain's CDR3 is CASSPPGGSYEQYF.